This entry lists 21 T cell receptor beta chains sequenced from one sample in a study of metastatic and nonmetastatic thyroid tumors. Ahead of thyroid surgery, no patient had received treatment of any kind. TCRdb recomputed clones from the PCR reads via MiXCR. Of approximately 16,000 clones listed, approximately 12% were seen once; the top ten hold 15% to 20%. The sample was tumor tissue. The receptors here all came from a female donor with papillary thyroid cancer or a benign thyroid nodule (not recorded which). Some clones in this sample may be carry-over from other donors' samples.

This clone was seen repeatedly, ten times or more. The genes are TRBV20-1 and TRBJ1-6; the D is unclear. Trimming cost V 3 bases and J 8 bases, with 11 bases left between them. This CDR3 contains 13 residues. From germline, CDR1 is DFQATT and CDR2 SNEGSKA (reference sequence). The CDR3: CSARGSRDSPLHF. In DNA, the CDR3 is TGCAGTGCTAGGGGGAGCAGAGATTCACCCCTCCACTTT.

This clone is medium-sized (0.01 to 0.1%). The CDR3 sequence: CASSVAVHGSYNSPLHF. CDR3 coding DNA: TGTGCCAGCAGCGTCGCGGTACATGGGTCCTATAATTCACCCCTCCACTTT. V and J are TRBV5-6 and TRBJ1-6, with D unclear. V gave up 4 bases and J gave up 1 base, with 15 bases separating them. The CDR3 spans 17 residues. Germline V CDR1 and CDR2: SGHDT, YYEEEE. Drawing the rest from reference TRBV5-6 and TRBJ1-6, the complete variable domain is DAGVTQSPTHLIKTRGQQVTLRCSPKSGHDTVSWYQQALGQGPQFIFQYYEEEERQRGNFPDRFSGHQFPNYSSELNVNALLLGDSALYLCASSVAVHGSYNSPLHFGNGTRLTVT.

As regards this clone: Its ends do not fully match the called genes, so a read error is possible. This sequence joins TRBV19 and TRBJ1-4; D is perhaps TRBD1 (5 bases). Germline V gene data show CDR1 as LNHDA and CDR2 as SQIVND (reference sequence). The CDR3 has 16 amino acids. The CDR3 reads CASSIRDPATNEELFF. CDR3 DNA sequence: TGTGCCAGTAGTATTCGGGACCCCGCAACTAATGAAGAACTGTTTTTT. Together with reference TRBV19 and TRBJ1-4, the CDR3 gives the full variable domain: DGGITQSPKYLFRKEGQNVTLSCEQNLNHDAMYWYRQDPGQGLRLIYYSQIVNDFQKGDIAEGYSVSREKKESFPLTVTSAQKNPTAFYLCASSIRDPATNEELFFGSGTQLSVL.

As regards this clone: This sequence may be a read error, since a much larger clone differs from it by one base. The genes are TRBV7-6 and TRBJ2-7; D uncertain. Trimming removed 8 bases at V and 5 bases at J, with 19 bases between. Germline CDR1 and CDR2: SGHVS and FNYEAQ. This CDR3 comprises 14 residues. CDR3 amino acids: CASVPSTVLNEQYF. For the CDR3, the DNA is TGTGCCAGCGTGCCGAGCACCGTACTGAACGAGCAGTACTTC.

The table lists this clone with many counts. CDR3 in DNA: TGTGCCAGTAGTATTACGTGGCAGATGAACACTGAAGCTTTCTTT. Amino acids: CASSITWQMNTEAFF. The chain employs TRBV19 and TRBJ1-1; no clear D. V gave up 3 bases and J gave up 0 bases, with 11 bases separating them. The germline V gene encodes CDR1 LNHDA and CDR2 SQIVND (reference sequence). This CDR3 contains 15 residues.

The rearrangement uses TRBV3-1 and TRBJ1-6, with 9 bases identical to TRBD1. The CDR3 runs 16 residues. Germline loops: CDR1 LGHDT, CDR2 YNNKEL (reference sequence). Germline trimming cut 4 bases from V and 8 bases from J; bases unmatched to any gene: 9. CDR3 region: CASSRFWGQGDSPLHF. The CDR3, as DNA: TGTGCCAGCAGCCGTTTTTGGGGACAGGGAGATTCACCCCTCCACTTT.

This clone was found many times. V usage is TRBV7-9 and J usage is TRBJ2-2; 9 positions agree with TRBD2. The germline gives CDR1 SEHNR, CDR2 FQNEAQ (reference sequence). The V segment lost 5 bases and the J segment 4 bases; nucleotides outside the gene matches: 5. This CDR3 has 15 amino acids. Here the CDR3 reads CASSRGLASTGELFF. The CDR3 DNA reads TGTGCCAGCAGCCGCGGACTAGCGAGCACCGGGGAGCTGTTTTTT.

Many counts were recorded for this clone. This chain connects TRBV7-9 to TRBJ2-1, with 10 bases fitting TRBD2. This CDR3 has 14 amino acids. V trimming: 5 bases; J trimming: 4 bases; junction bases outside the gene matches: 2. CDR1 and CDR2 (germline): SEHNR, FQNEAQ (reference sequence). CDR3 coding DNA: TGTGCCAGCAGCGTTAGCGGGGGGTACAATGAGCAGTTCTTC. This encodes CASSVSGGYNEQFF.

This clone came up many times. The chain uses TRBV28 and TRBJ1-5, with 7 bases identical to TRBD1. With 7 bases clipped from V and 6 bases from J, the junction kept 9 bases outside the gene matches. CDR3 length equals 14 residues. CDR1 is MDHEN, CDR2 SYDVKM, per germline. CDR3 sequence (DNA): TGTGCCAGCACCTTAGCGAGGGGGCCTCAGCCCCAGCATTTT. Translated: CASTLARGPQPQHF.

This clone was counted many times. V gene TRBV29-1 combines with J gene TRBJ2-7; the D gene could be TRBD1 or TRBD2 (5 bases each). This CDR3 is built from 11 residues. Germline CDR1 and CDR2: SQVTM and ANQGSEA. The V gene lost 4 bases and the J gene lost 5 bases, with 9 bases spanning the gap. CDR3 region: CSVVKGHEQYF. The CDR3, as DNA: TGCAGCGTTGTTAAGGGACACGAGCAGTACTTC.

Ten or more counts support this clone. V is TRBV6-1 and J is TRBJ2-5; 10 positions match TRBD1. Germline CDR1 reads MNHNS; CDR2 reads SASEGT. The V gene end was trimmed by 3 bases and the J gene end by 5 bases; junction bases not matched to a gene: 3. This CDR3 is built from 14 residues. The CDR3 region has the DNA TGTGCCAGCAGTGAGACAGGGGGCTGGGAGACCCAGTACTTC. This codes for CASSETGGWETQYF.

About this clone: The conserved phenylalanine or tryptophan normally closing the CDR3 is absent here, so this likely arose from a read error. The chain has TRBV6-2 or TRBV6-3 and TRBJ1-5; 7 positions match TRBD1. In germline, CDR1 is MNHEY, CDR2 SVGEGT. The CDR3 runs 17 residues. V trimming: 6 bases; J trimming: 0 bases; junction bases outside the gene matches: 11. The CDR3 sequence is CASSPDRAQYSNQPQHL. The CDR3 region has the DNA TGTGCCAGCAGCCCCGACAGGGCACAGTATAGCAATCAGCCCCAGCATCTT.

This clone showed up many times. A much bigger clone sits one base away, suggesting this may be a read error. The chain combines TRBV7-2 with TRBJ1-1, with D uncertain. Trimming pared 1 base from V and 1 base from J, leaving 10 bases between. The germline gives CDR1 SGHTA, CDR2 FQGNSA. The CDR3 runs to 15 residues. The CDR3 DNA is TGTGCCAGCAGCTTAGAGATGGCGGGGAACACTGAAGCTTTCTTT. Translation gives CASSLEMAGNTEAFF.

This clone was observed many times. CDR3 bases: TGCAGTGCTAGAGATCGCAGCTATGGCTACACCTTC. This codes for CSARDRSYGYTF. The chain joins TRBV20-1 to TRBJ1-2; D ambiguous. Germline V lookup: CDR1 DFQATT, CDR2 SNEGSKA (reference sequence). Trimming took 0 bases from V and 4 from J, leaving 6 bases between them. The CDR3 extends over 12 amino acids.

Many counts were recorded for this clone. This chain joins TRBV2 and TRBJ1-1, with TRBD1 identical over 11 bases. Trimming cost V 11 bases and J 3 bases; bases outside gene matches: 8. Germline CDR1 is SNHLY and CDR2 is FYNNEI. The CDR3 sequence is 14 residues long. CDR3 sequence (DNA): TGTGCCTGGACAGGGGGCAAAGTGGACACTGAAGCTTTCTTT. Amino acids: CAWTGGKVDTEAFF.

This clone was counted at least ten times. The CDR3 sequence is CASSRERGGRTDTQYF. The CDR3 nucleotides are TGTGCCAGCAGCCGCGAGCGGGGGGGCCGGACAGATACGCAGTATTTT. The chain joins TRBV6-1 to TRBJ2-3, with 10 bases matching TRBD2. The CDR3 totals 16 residues. Looked up from germline, CDR1 is MNHNS and CDR2 is SASEGT. Trimming removed 6 bases from V and 3 bases from J; junction bases left unmatched: 9.

This clone was detected many times. V usage is TRBV6-5 and J usage is TRBJ2-3; 13 bases agree with TRBD2. Looked up from germline, CDR1 is MNHEY and CDR2 is SVGAGI. The CDR3 runs to 16 residues. J was trimmed by 5 bases and V by 1 base; bases with no gene match: 3. In DNA, the CDR3 is TGTGCCAGCAGTTACTTCGGGACTAGCGGGGAAGATACGCAGTATTTT. It yields the protein CASSYFGTSGEDTQYF.

Only a few counts were recorded for this clone. This could be a read error, since a much larger clone is one nucleotide away. The same CDR3 is also encoded by other DNA sequences in this sample. The CDR3 loop reads CSAIQGARPEAFF. Here the CDR3 DNA reads TGCAGTGCTATACAGGGGGCCAGGCCTGAGGCTTTCTTT. The chain employs TRBV20-1 and TRBJ1-1; 9 bases fit TRBD1. The CDR3 has 13 amino acids. Germline V gene sequence: CDR1 DFQATT, CDR2 SNEGSKA (reference sequence).

This clone was observed at least ten times. The V gene is TRBV18, the J gene TRBJ2-1; possible D gene TRBD2, 6 bases. The V and J ends lost 2 bases and 0 bases respectively, with 11 bases between them. This CDR3 is built from 16 residues. Germline V gene sequence: CDR1 KGHSH, CDR2 LQKENI. CDR3 in DNA: TGTGCCAGCTCACCAGGAGGGTTTAGCTCCTACAATGAGCAGTTCTTC. Protein sequence: CASSPGGFSSYNEQFF.

The V and J genes are TRBV5-6 and TRBJ1-1; 9 bases align to TRBD1. Germline lookup yields CDR1 SGHDT and CDR2 YYEEEE. V lost 4 bases to trimming and J lost 1 base; unmatched junction nucleotides: 5. This CDR3 region has 15 residues. The CDR3 sequence is CASSRGQGPNTEAFF. The CDR3 DNA is TGTGCCAGCAGCAGGGGACAGGGCCCGAACACTGAAGCTTTCTTT.

At least ten counts were recorded for this clone. The chain links TRBV3-1 to TRBJ1-6, with 9 bases aligning to TRBD1. V lost 5 bases, J lost 9 bases, and 8 bases stayed unmatched. Per the germline V gene, CDR1 is LGHDT and CDR2 is YNNKEL (reference sequence). CDR3 size: 15 residues. CDR3 sequence reads: CASSFNRGQGSPLHF. CDR3 in DNA: TGTGCCAGCAGCTTTAACAGGGGGCAAGGTTCACCCCTCCACTTT.